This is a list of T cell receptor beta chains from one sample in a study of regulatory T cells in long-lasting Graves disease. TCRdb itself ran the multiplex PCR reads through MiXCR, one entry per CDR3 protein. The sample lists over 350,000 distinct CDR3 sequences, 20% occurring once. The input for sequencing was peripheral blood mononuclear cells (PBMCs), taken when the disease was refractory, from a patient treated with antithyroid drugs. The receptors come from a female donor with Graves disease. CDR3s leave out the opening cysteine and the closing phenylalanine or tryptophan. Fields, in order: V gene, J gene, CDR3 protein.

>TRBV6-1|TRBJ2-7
ASKPRGESDEQY
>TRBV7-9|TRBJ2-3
ASSFPKTGEETDTQC
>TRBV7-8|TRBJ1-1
ASSLKLRDTEAF
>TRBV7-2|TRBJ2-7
ASSLASVGEQY
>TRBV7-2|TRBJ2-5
ASSLNSVQETQY
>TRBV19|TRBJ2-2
ATRYSGSGYNTGELF
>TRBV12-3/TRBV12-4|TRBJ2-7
ASSHGLDGNLRGQY
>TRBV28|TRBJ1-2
ASSSLAHYGYT
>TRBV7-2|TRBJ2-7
ASSPPAYEQY
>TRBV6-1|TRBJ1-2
ASRRQGFTYGYT
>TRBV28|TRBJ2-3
ASTSDELAATDTQY
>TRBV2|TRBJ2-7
ASKPVLANYEQY
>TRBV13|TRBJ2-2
ASSSFLGGELF
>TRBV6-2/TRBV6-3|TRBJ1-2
ASSYGRGGAQGYT
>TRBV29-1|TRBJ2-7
SVGGAYEQY
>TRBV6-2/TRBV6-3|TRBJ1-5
ASTFSGNQPQH
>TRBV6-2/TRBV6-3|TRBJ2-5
ASSEGGWGTQY
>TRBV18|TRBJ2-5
ASSPWQQETQY
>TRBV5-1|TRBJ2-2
ASSPVNTGELF
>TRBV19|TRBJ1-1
ASSMVGTGNGNTEAF
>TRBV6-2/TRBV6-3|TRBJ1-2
ASSYGDYGYT
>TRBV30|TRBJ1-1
AWSPQGLEAF
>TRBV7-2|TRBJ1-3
ASSLAKGVGNTIY
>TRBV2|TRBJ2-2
ASIKSGLGELF
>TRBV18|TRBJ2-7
ASSPRDTFYEQY
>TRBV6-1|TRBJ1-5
ASRSGTAYQPQH
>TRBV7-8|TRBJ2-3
ASSWGGEGCTDTQY
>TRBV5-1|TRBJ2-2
ASRPSKFNTGELF
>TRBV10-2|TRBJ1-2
ASSERQGDGYT